This TCR beta chain came from a study of cytomegalovirus exposure and HLA in healthy donors. General study points: Links to common viral pathogens appeared, in a later analysis, for several of the most significant clusters. Some TCR beta chains (roughly 160 of them) were listed as cytomegalovirus-associated. In a later analysis, V- and J-gene trimming of beta chains associated with a DCLRE1C missense variant, replicated independently.

The PCR ran on 60 Vbeta and 13 Jbeta primers. Only in-frame clones appear in the TCRdb table, and some are missing; sequencing was by immunoSEQ multiplex PCR. The sample has nearly 200,000 clones, around 86% seen once; the top ten hold 1.3%. This clone has a handful of counts. The antigen is not known. The V gene lost 2 bases and the J gene lost 0 bases, with 7 bases spanning the gap. Germline CDR1 reads LNHNV; CDR2 reads YYDKDF (reference sequence). This CDR3 is 14 amino acids long. The sequencing sample was made of PBMCs. The rearrangement uses TRBV15 and TRBJ1-1; maybe TRBD1 (5 bases). The sequence was collected from a man aged 25 to 40 in good health and CMV-seronegative. The CDR3 region is CATSRQGLNTEAFF. The DNA of the CDR3 is TGTGCCACCAGCAGACAGGGATTGAACACTGAAGCTTTCTTT. Combining the CDR3 with reference TRBV15 and TRBJ1-1 gives the whole variable domain DAMVIQNPRYQVTQFGKPVTLSCSQTLNHNVMYWYQQKSSQAPKLLFHYYDKDFNNEADTPDNFQSRRPNTSFCFLDIRSPGLGDTAMYLCATSRQGLNTEAFFGQGTRLTVV.